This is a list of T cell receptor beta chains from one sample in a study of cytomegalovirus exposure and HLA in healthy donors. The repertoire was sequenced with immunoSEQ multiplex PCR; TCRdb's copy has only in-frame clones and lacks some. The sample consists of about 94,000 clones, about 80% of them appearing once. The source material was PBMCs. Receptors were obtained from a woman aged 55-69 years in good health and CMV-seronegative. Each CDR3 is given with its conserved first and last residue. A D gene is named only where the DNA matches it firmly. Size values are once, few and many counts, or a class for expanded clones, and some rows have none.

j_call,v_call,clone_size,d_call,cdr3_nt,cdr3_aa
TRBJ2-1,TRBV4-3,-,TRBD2,TGCGCCAGCGCCCCCCTAGCGGGGGTCTACAATGAGCAGTTCTTC,CASAPLAGVYNEQFF
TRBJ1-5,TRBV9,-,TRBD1,TGTGCCAGCAGCGTAGGTTCCGGGACAGGGGGCGTGGAGCCCCAGCATTTT,CASSVGSGTGGVEPQHF
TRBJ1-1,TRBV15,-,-,TGTGCCACCAGCAGAGATGGGATCAGTATGAGGGGCGGGGGAGCTTTCTTT,CATSRDGISMRGGGAFF
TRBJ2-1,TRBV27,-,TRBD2,TGTGCCAGCAGTCCCCGGACTAGCGGGAGACTATACAATGAGCAGTTCTTC,CASSPRTSGRLYNEQFF
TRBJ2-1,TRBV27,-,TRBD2,TGTGCCAGCAGTTTACTACTAGCGGGAGGGCCGGGTGAGCAGTTCTTC,CASSLLLAGGPGEQFF
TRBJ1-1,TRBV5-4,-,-,TGTGCCAGCAGCTTGACGGGACACCTGAACACTGAAGCTTTCTTT,CASSLTGHLNTEAFF
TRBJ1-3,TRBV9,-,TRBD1,TGTGCCAGCAGCGTAGCGACAGGGTTAGCCGGAAACACCATATATTTT,CASSVATGLAGNTIYF
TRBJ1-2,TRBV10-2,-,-,TGCGCCAGCAGTGCGTTGGACAGTCGATACTATGGCTACACCTTC,CASSALDSRYYGYTF
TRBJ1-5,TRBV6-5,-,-,TGTGCCAGCAGTATTCAGGGTGATCAGCCCCAGCATTTT,CASSIQGDQPQHF
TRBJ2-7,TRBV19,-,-,TGTGCCAGTAGTATAGGCGGGGGCACCTACGAGCAGTACTTC,CASSIGGGTYEQYF
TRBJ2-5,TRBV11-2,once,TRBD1,TGTGCCAGCAGCCGAGGGACAGGGGGCGCCGTGGAGACCCAGTACTTC,CASSRGTGGAVETQYF
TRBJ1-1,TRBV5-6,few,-,TGTGCCAGCAGCTTGGGAGAGGTCGCCATGAACACTGAAGCTTTCTTT,CASSLGEVAMNTEAFF
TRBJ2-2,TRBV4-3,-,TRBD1,TGCGCCAGCAGCCCCGGGACAGGGGATCACACCGGGGAGCTGTTTTTT,CASSPGTGDHTGELFF
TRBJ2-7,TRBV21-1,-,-,TGTGCCAGCAGCAAAGATGCGTTCTCCTACGAGCAGTACTTC,CASSKDAFSYEQYF
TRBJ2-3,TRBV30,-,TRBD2,TGTGCCTTCCACGAAACCGGGGGGGATACGCAGTATTTT,CAFHETGGDTQYF
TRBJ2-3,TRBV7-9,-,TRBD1,TGTGCCAGCAGCCCCATCGACAGGGGGACTCAGGCAGATACGCAGTATTTT,CASSPIDRGTQADTQYF
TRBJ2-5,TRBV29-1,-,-,TGCAGCGTTGCTGAGGGCCGAGAGACCCAGTACTTC,CSVAEGRETQYF
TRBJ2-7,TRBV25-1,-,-,TGTGCCAGCAGTGAGGGAGCCAATGGGGTCCACGAGCAGTACTTC,CASSEGANGVHEQYF
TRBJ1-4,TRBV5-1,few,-,TGCGCCAGCAGGCCGAACAACGGGGCTAATGAAAAACTGTTTTTT,CASRPNNGANEKLFF
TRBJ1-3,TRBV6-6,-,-,TGTGCCAGCAGTCAGGAAGGTAACACCATATATTTT,CASSQEGNTIYF
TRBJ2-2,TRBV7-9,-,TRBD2,TGTGCCAGCAGCACTCCGGGACTAACGACCGGGGAGCTGTTTTTT,CASSTPGLTTGELFF
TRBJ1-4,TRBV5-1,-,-,TGCGCCAGCAGCTTTCGGGGTGCCCCTAATGAAAAACTGTTTTTT,CASSFRGAPNEKLFF
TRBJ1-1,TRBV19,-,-,TGTGCCAGTATCCAGGGTGGGGTGGGCACTGAAGCTTTCTTT,CASIQGGVGTEAFF
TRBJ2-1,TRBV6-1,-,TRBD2,TGTGCCAGCAGTGACCCACGGGCGGGGGAAGGGTACAATGAGCAGTTCTTC,CASSDPRAGEGYNEQFF
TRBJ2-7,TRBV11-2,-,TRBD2,TGTGCCAGCAGCCAACGTCGGGGGGACTACGAGCAGTACTTC,CASSQRRGDYEQYF
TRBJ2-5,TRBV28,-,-,TGTGCCAGCAGTCTAAGGACTCCAGAGACCCAGTACTTC,CASSLRTPETQYF
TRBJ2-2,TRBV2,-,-,TGTGCCAGCAACAGGGACACCGGGGAGCTGTTTTTT,CASNRDTGELFF
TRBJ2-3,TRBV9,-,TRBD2,TGTGCCAGCAGCGTAGGGACTAGCGGAGTCACAGATACGCAGTATTTT,CASSVGTSGVTDTQYF
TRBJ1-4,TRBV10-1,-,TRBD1,TGCGCCAGCACGGACAGGGTTGGTGAAAAACTGTTTTTT,CASTDRVGEKLFF
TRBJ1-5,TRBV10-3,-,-,TGTGCCATCAGTGCAGGGCAGGAGCAGCCCCAGCATTTT,CAISAGQEQPQHF
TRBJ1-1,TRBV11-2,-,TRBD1,TGTGCCAGCAGCCGACGGACAGGGGGGAACACTGAAGCTTTCTTT,CASSRRTGGNTEAFF
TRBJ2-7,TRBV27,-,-,TGTGCCAGCTCCGAGGGTCGAAGCGGCGAGCAGTACTTC,CASSEGRSGEQYF
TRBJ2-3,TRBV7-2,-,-,TGTGCCAGCGTTAGGAGTACAGATACGCAGTATTTT,CASVRSTDTQYF
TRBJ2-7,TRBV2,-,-,TGTGCCAGCGCCAGGGGGGAGACCTACGAGCAGTACTTC,CASARGETYEQYF
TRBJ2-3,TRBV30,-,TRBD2,TGTGCCTGGAGTGGAGCGGGGGCTAGCACAGATACGCAGTATTTT,CAWSGAGASTDTQYF
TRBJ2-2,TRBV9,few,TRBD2,TGTGCCAGCAGCGTAGGACTAGCGGGAAACACCGGGGAGCTGTTTTTT,CASSVGLAGNTGELFF
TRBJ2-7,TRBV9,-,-,TGTGCCAGCAGCGTTGGACAAACCTACGAGCAGTACTTC,CASSVGQTYEQYF
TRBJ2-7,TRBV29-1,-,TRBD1,TGCAGCGGGAATTCCGCGACAGGGCGCGAGCAGTACTTC,CSGNSATGREQYF
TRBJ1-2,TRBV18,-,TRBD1,TGTGCCAGCTCACGGGACAGGAACTATGGCTACACCTTC,CASSRDRNYGYTF
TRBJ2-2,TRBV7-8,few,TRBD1,TGTGCCAGCAGCCCTCCGGGACAGGGGTTTACCGGGGAGCTGTTTTTT,CASSPPGQGFTGELFF
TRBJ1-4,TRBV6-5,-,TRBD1,TGTGCCAGCAGTCGGACAGGTGAAGGTTTCGAAAAACTGTTTTTT,CASSRTGEGFEKLFF
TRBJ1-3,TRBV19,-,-,TGTGCCAGTAGTCACCTCGGGGGCTCTGGAAACACCATATATTTT,CASSHLGGSGNTIYF
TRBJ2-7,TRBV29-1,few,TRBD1,TGCAGCGTTGAAGTTACAGGGGGGAACTACGAGCAGTACTTC,CSVEVTGGNYEQYF
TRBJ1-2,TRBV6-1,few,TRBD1,TGTGCCAGCAGCCCTGGGGACAGAGGTTATGGCTACACCTTC,CASSPGDRGYGYTF
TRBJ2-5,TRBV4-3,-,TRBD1,TGCGCCAGCAGCCCCGGACAGGGTTGGGAGACCCAGTACTTC,CASSPGQGWETQYF
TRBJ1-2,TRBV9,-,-,TGTGCCAGCAGTCCGAGGGACACAGCACACTATGGCTACACCTTC,CASSPRDTAHYGYTF
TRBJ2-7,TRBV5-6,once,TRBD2,TGTGCCAGCAGCGGAGCGGGGGTCCCCTACGAGCAGTACTTC,CASSGAGVPYEQYF
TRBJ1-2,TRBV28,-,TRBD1,TGTGCCAGCCTTTCCCCCTCGACAGGGATGGGTGGCTACACCTTC,CASLSPSTGMGGYTF
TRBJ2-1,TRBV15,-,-,TGTGCCACGGGACTGAACAATGAGCAGTTCTTC,CATGLNNEQFF
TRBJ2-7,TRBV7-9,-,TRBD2,TGTGCCAGCAGCTCGGGACTAGCGGTCAATGAGCAGTACTTC,CASSSGLAVNEQYF
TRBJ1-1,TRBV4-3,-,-,TGCGCCAGCAGCCAAGAGCTGCCCGTGGCGGCTGAAGCTTTCTTT,CASSQELPVAAEAFF
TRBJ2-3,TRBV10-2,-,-,TGCGCCAGCAGTGAGCTTTCTGCAGATACGCAGTATTTT,CASSELSADTQYF
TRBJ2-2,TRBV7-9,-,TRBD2,TGTGCCAGCAGCCTTGGGGGGGCGAACACCGGGGAGCTGTTTTTT,CASSLGGANTGELFF
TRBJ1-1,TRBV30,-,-,TGTGCCTGGAGTGGTATACTCTTGAACACTGAAGCTTTCTTT,CAWSGILLNTEAFF